This T cell receptor beta chain was identified during a study of T cells after yellow fever vaccination. Study results and caveats: Once the booster was given, most primary-vaccination clones reappeared, at around 96% for CD4 and roughly 90% for CD8. The secondary response was weaker but peaked faster, day 5 versus 15. Contaminants from the bulk population, in the form of abundant clonotypes, could be found in FACS-sorted repertoires.

Per germline, CDR1 MNHNS and CDR2 SASEGT. Trimming left V 1 base short and J 5 bases short, with 10 bases between. The CDR3 runs 14 residues. This clonotype was picked up a small number of times. Its cognate antigen is unknown. As TCR cDNA was made by 5'RACE template switching, a universal primer site and UMIs were added. TCRdb re-derived calls from the 5' RACE reads in MiXCR, one entry per CDR3 protein. The top ten clones hold roughly 0.5% of a sample with 250,000 to 300,000 distinct CDR3 sequences, over 10% of them seen once. The clonotype comes from a man aged 25-45 years who received the YFV17D yellow fever vaccine. The chain recombines TRBV6-1 with TRBJ2-3; no firm D call. The source was CD4+ T cells sorted from PBMCs, collected 45 days after the yellow fever booster vaccination. The CDR3, as DNA: TGTGCCAGCAGTGAAGATTTACAACAAGATACGCAGTATTTT. Translated: CASSEDLQQDTQYF.